This T cell receptor beta chain emerged from a study of Ad26.COV2.S vaccination and SARS-CoV-2 variants. Clones were sequenced by immunoSEQ multiplex PCR, and TCRdb holds only the in-frame ones, with some missing. The sample lists some 400,000 clones, about nine tenths occurring once. Looked up from germline, CDR1 is SEHNR and CDR2 is FQNEAQ (reference sequence). Losses at the gene ends were 3 bases for V and 1 base for J; bases not matched to a gene: 2. The CDR3 extends over 16 amino acids. Treatment given: approximately 18 received Ad26.COV2.S at low or high dose, single or two shots; several received placebo; per-sample allocation not given. Repertoires come from day 63 after the first vaccine or placebo injection.

The TCR originated in a person between 18 and 65 years old who received the Ad26.COV2.S COVID-19 vaccine or a placebo. The V call is TRBV7-9, the J call TRBJ2-2; 10 bases line up with TRBD2. The material was peripheral blood, obtained in a trial of Ad26.COV2.S vaccine versus placebo. CDR3 in amino acids: CASSFGLAVNTGELFF. DNA of the CDR3: TGTGCCAGCAGCTTTGGACTAGCGGTGAACACCGGGGAGCTGTTTTTT.